These 27 T cell receptor beta chains came from one sample sequenced in a study of T cells in Graves' hyperthyroidism and ophthalmopathy. From RNA transcripts, TCR beta CDR3 regions were amplified. The HTBI primer set drove a first-round RT-PCR of the TCR CDR3. TCRdb processed the multiplex PCR reads anew with MiXCR; each CDR3 protein has one entry. The sample carries over 250,000 distinct CDR3 sequences, 25% recorded once. The source material was blood. These TCRs come from a man between 35 and 55 years old with Graves' hyperthyroidism that later progressed to Graves' ophthalmopathy.

The table lists this clonotype with many counts. The gene calls are TRBV2 and TRBJ2-4; 13 bases match TRBD2. V was pared by 6 bases and J by 7 bases, with 12 bases of the junction left unmatched. Germline CDR1 is SNHLY and CDR2 is FYNNEI. The CDR3 runs 17 residues. The CDR3 region has the DNA TGTGCCAGCAGCTCACTAGCGGGAGGGTTCTCGGGGAACATTCAGTACTTC. This codes for CASSSLAGGFSGNIQYF.

The rearrangement joins TRBV20-1 to TRBJ1-5; a possible D gene is TRBD1 (5 bases). Germline-derived CDR1 and CDR2 are DFQATT and SNEGSKA (reference sequence). Trimming left V 2 bases short and J 7 bases short, with 12 bases between. CDR3 length: 13 amino acids. The CDR3 DNA sequence: TGCAGTGCTAGACCCGACAGTAAGCAGCCCCAGCATTTT. Encoded protein: CSARPDSKQPQHF.

This rearrangement joins TRBV12-3 or TRBV12-4 to TRBJ1-2; 9 nucleotides match TRBD1. The ends lost 6 bases at V and 6 bases at J; junction bases unmatched: 8. This CDR3 comprises 14 residues. The CDR3 region has the DNA TGTGCCAGCAGGCGGACAGGGGACCTTCATGGCTACACCTTC. It translates to CASRRTGDLHGYTF.

This clonotype was seen repeatedly, ten times or more. The genes are TRBV12-5 and TRBJ1-3; D not certain. CDR1 is LGHNT, CDR2 FRNRAP, per germline. Trimming stripped 1 base from V and 1 base from J, with 5 bases between. The CDR3 has 14 amino acids. The CDR3 coding sequence is TGTGCTAGTGGTTTGGAGGGATCTGGAAACACCATATATTTT. This codes for CASGLEGSGNTIYF.

This clonotype was counted a few times. The genes are TRBV6-2 or TRBV6-3 and TRBJ1-1, with D maybe TRBD1 (6 bases). With 4 bases removed from V and 0 bases from J, the gap between germline ends came to 18 bases. CDR1 and CDR2 from the germline V gene are MNHEY and SVGEGT. The CDR3 runs 17 residues. CDR3 region: CASSFRQGPTMNTEAFF. CDR3 bases: TGTGCCAGCAGTTTTCGGCAGGGGCCAACTATGAACACTGAAGCTTTCTTT.

This clonotype was observed at least ten times. This chain links TRBV5-1 with TRBJ2-7, with D unclear. Per the germline V gene, CDR1 is SGHRS and CDR2 is YFSETQ. Trimming left V 4 bases short and J 3 bases short, with 17 bases between. This CDR3 has 15 residues. CDR3 bases: TGCGCCAGCAGCCAGCAGGTGGGGATCCACTACGAGCAGTACTTC. This encodes CASSQQVGIHYEQYF.

The chain combines TRBV19 with TRBJ1-1; TRBD1 matches at 7 bases. Losses at the gene ends were 1 base for V and 6 bases for J; bases not matched to a gene: 2. The CDR3 loop spans 13 amino acids. CDR1 is LNHDA, CDR2 SQIVND, per germline (reference sequence). CDR3 DNA: TGTGCCAGTAGTATAGCAGGGGGGGCTGAAGCTTTCTTT. This codes for CASSIAGGAEAFF.

This clonotype was seen repeatedly, ten times or more. The DNA for the CDR3 is TGTGCCAGTAGGCGTACAGTGAACACTGAAGCTTTCTTT. Protein sequence: CASRRTVNTEAFF. J is TRBJ1-1 and V is TRBV19; D gene ambiguous. This CDR3 spans 13 amino acids. The V end lost 6 bases, the J end lost 0 bases, and 8 bases lay between the germline ends. Germline CDR1 LNHDA, CDR2 SQIVND (reference sequence). Full variable domain (rest looked up from reference TRBV19 and TRBJ1-1): DGGITQSPKYLFRKEGQNVTLSCEQNLNHDAMYWYRQDPGQGLRLIYYSQIVNDFQKGDIAEGYSVSREKKESFPLTVTSAQKNPTAFYLCASRRTVNTEAFFGQGTRLTVV.

This clonotype was recorded many times. The J gene is TRBJ1-1, the V gene TRBV20-1, with D tentatively TRBD1 (5 bases). CDR1 is DFQATT and CDR2 is SNEGSKA in the germline V gene (reference sequence). The V end was cut by 6 bases, the J end by 0 bases, with 20 bases between. The CDR3 is 16 amino acids. The CDR3 nucleotides are TGCAGTGCCAAGGGGCCAAACCTAGTCATGAACACTGAAGCTTTCTTT. It yields the protein CSAKGPNLVMNTEAFF.

This clonotype was seen ten or more times. The chain is built from TRBV20-1 and TRBJ2-7; D uncertain. V lost 5 bases and J lost 1, with 9 bases in between. CDR3 size: 12 residues. Germline V gene data show CDR1 as DFQATT and CDR2 as SNEGSKA (reference sequence). CDR3 DNA sequence: TGCAGTGCTCCCAGGCTGTCCTACGAGCAGTACTTC. Protein sequence: CSAPRLSYEQYF.

CDR3 protein: CATSSRAGVPYEQYF. CDR3 in DNA: TGTGCCACCAGCAGTAGAGCGGGAGTGCCCTACGAGCAGTACTTC. J is TRBJ2-7 and V is TRBV15; 8 bases line up with TRBD2. This CDR3 comprises 15 residues. J was trimmed by 2 bases and V by 3 bases; bases with no gene match: 6. The germline CDR1 and CDR2 sequences are LNHNV and YYDKDF (reference sequence).

This clonotype was observed a handful of times. V is TRBV6-5 and J is TRBJ2-7; 7 bases map to TRBD2. The CDR3 covers 14 residues. Germline V gene sequence: CDR1 MNHEY, CDR2 SVGAGI. V shed 8 bases, J shed 2 bases, and the junction held 9 bases outside the gene matches. The CDR3 DNA is TGTGCCAGCTTACTAGGACTAGGCGCCTACGAGCAGTACTTC. This codes for CASLLGLGAYEQYF.

This chain joins TRBV2 and TRBJ2-2, with a tentative D call TRBD2 (5 bases). This CDR3 is 14 amino acids long. Germline CDR1 and CDR2: SNHLY and FYNNEI. Trimming shortened V by 3 bases and J by 4 bases, and 9 bases separated the two germline ends. The CDR3 coding sequence is TGTGCCAGCAGTGACCGTGAGGGCACCGGGGAGCTGTTTTTT. Protein: CASSDREGTGELFF.

This clonotype was counted ten times or more. The chain combines TRBV19 with TRBJ1-1; the D gene is possibly TRBD1 (5 bases). The CDR3 consists of 14 residues. V lost 10 bases and J lost 6, with 21 bases in between. The V gene's germline CDR1 is LNHDA and CDR2 SQIVND (reference sequence). The CDR3 DNA is TGTGCCACTTCTGGGGGGATACGTGATCCTGAAGCTTTCTTT. Protein sequence: CATSGGIRDPEAFF.

In this sample, this clonotype turned up many times. The chain couples TRBV4-1 to TRBJ1-2, with a possible D match to TRBD1 (5 bases). Per germline, CDR1 MGHRA and CDR2 YSYEKL. This CDR3 comprises 15 residues. V lost 0 bases and J lost 7, with 15 bases in between. The CDR3 sequence is CASSQDMQGYSGYTF. The CDR3 nucleotides are TGCGCCAGCAGCCAAGATATGCAGGGTTATAGTGGCTACACCTTC.

This clonotype was detected once. This chain joins TRBV12-3 or TRBV12-4 and TRBJ1-2; 7 nucleotides align to TRBD1. J gave up 7 bases and V 3 bases, and 8 bases lay outside the gene matches. The CDR3 sequence is 14 residues long. CDR3 DNA sequence: TGTGCCAGCAGTTTCCAACAGGGGATCCGTGGCTACACCTTC. Amino acids: CASSFQQGIRGYTF.

At least ten counts were recorded for this clonotype. The chain uses TRBV12-3 or TRBV12-4 and TRBJ2-2; 11 nucleotides agree with TRBD2. This CDR3 spans 14 amino acids. V dropped 8 bases and J dropped 6; count of bases not matched to a gene: 5. The CDR3 sequence: CASGASGRSGELFF. CDR3 sequence (DNA): TGTGCCAGCGGGGCTAGCGGGAGGTCCGGGGAGCTGTTTTTT.

The rearrangement joins TRBV20-1 to TRBJ2-7; the D gene is possibly TRBD2 (7 bases). Germline V lookup: CDR1 DFQATT, CDR2 SNEGSKA (reference sequence). The CDR3 sequence is 14 residues long. V was trimmed by 3 bases and J by 2 bases, leaving 14 bases between them. This chain's CDR3 is CSASPSGQTYEQYF. The CDR3, as DNA: TGCAGTGCTAGTCCTAGCGGACAGACCTACGAGCAGTACTTC.

The rearrangement uses TRBV7-2 and TRBJ2-5; unclear D gene. Trimming pared 0 bases from V and 5 bases from J, leaving 7 bases between. This CDR3 is 13 amino acids long. Germline V lookup: CDR1 SGHTA, CDR2 FQGNSA. The CDR3 DNA is TGTGCCAGCAGCTTAGCATTTACGGAGACCCAGTACTTC. Its protein product is CASSLAFTETQYF.

This clonotype came up many times. The rearrangement uses TRBV29-1 and TRBJ2-7; a possible D gene is TRBD2 (5 bases). Germline V gene lookup returns CDR1 SQVTM and CDR2 ANQGSEA. The CDR3 is 16 amino acids. V was clipped by 2 bases and J by 5 bases, with 22 bases between them. The CDR3 DNA reads TGCAGCGTTGAAAGATTCCGGGAATCAATGCGGGACGAGCAGTACTTC. As protein: CSVERFRESMRDEQYF.

The chain is built from TRBV6-1 and TRBJ1-2, with 7 bases matching TRBD1. Germline V lookup: CDR1 MNHNS, CDR2 SASEGT. The CDR3 has 14 amino acids. Trimming cost V 4 bases and J 4 bases; bases outside gene matches: 6. CDR3 coding DNA: TGTGCCAGCAGTGGCGCCGGGACAGTCTATGGCTACACCTTC. This encodes CASSGAGTVYGYTF.

The chain uses TRBV28 and TRBJ2-7; the D is unclear. The CDR3 extends over 13 amino acids. V was shortened by 3 bases and J by 6 bases, with 12 bases between the two germline ends. Germline assignment: CDR1 MDHEN and CDR2 SYDVKM. For the CDR3, the DNA is TGTGCCAGCAGTTTTAGTGGCGGTGCCGAGCAGTACTTC. This sequence encodes CASSFSGGAEQYF.

The chain is built from TRBV6-2 or TRBV6-3 and TRBJ1-3; D is perhaps TRBD1 (5 bases). The V and J ends lost 0 bases and 0 bases respectively, with 9 bases between them. The CDR3 consists of 16 residues. The V gene's germline CDR1 is MNHEY and CDR2 SVGEGT. The CDR3 DNA is TGTGCCAGCAGTTACTCGTCAGGGTCCTCTGGAAACACCATATATTTT. Translation gives CASSYSSGSSGNTIYF.

This clonotype was recorded at least ten times. This rearrangement joins TRBV7-9 to TRBJ2-4; 7 bases fit TRBD2. The CDR3 sequence is 13 residues long. V lost 1 base to trimming and J lost 7 bases; unmatched junction nucleotides: 1. In germline, CDR1 is SEHNR, CDR2 FQNEAQ (reference sequence). The CDR3 nucleotides are TGTGCCAGCAGCTTAGTTAGCGGGAACATTCAGTACTTC. It encodes CASSLVSGNIQYF. The variable domain in full, completed from reference TRBV7-9 and TRBJ2-4, reads DTGVSQNPRHKITKRGQNVTFRCDPISEHNRLYWYRQTLGQGPEFLTYFQNEAQLEKSRLLSDRFSAERPKGSFSTLEIQRTEQGDSAMYLCASSLVSGNIQYFGAGTRLSVL.

This chain connects TRBV12-3 or TRBV12-4 to TRBJ2-5; 10 bases align to TRBD2. The V and J ends lost 7 bases and 5 bases, in that order; junction bases with no gene match: 16. The CDR3 has 17 residues. As DNA, the CDR3 is TGTGCCAGCAAGGGAGGAGCGGGAGGGAAGAGGAGTGAGACCCAGTACTTC. Translation gives CASKGGAGGKRSETQYF.

This rearrangement joins TRBV28 to TRBJ2-5, with D unresolved. This CDR3 contains 15 residues. CDR1 and CDR2 from the germline V gene are MDHEN and SYDVKM. V shed 2 bases and J shed 1 base, with 11 bases lying between them. This chain's CDR3 is CASSLPGDLQETQYF. Written as DNA, the CDR3 is TGTGCCAGCAGTTTACCTGGAGACCTCCAAGAGACCCAGTACTTC.

The chain carries TRBV12-3 or TRBV12-4 and TRBJ1-1; possibly TRBD1 for D (5 bases). V lost 3 bases and J lost 10, with 21 bases in between. The length of the CDR3 is 15 residues. The CDR3 protein is CASSLLQGGSSGAFF. DNA for the CDR3: TGTGCCAGCAGTTTGTTGCAGGGAGGTTCGTCTGGAGCTTTCTTT.